This T cell receptor beta chain was sequenced during a study of T-cell memory formation after mild COVID-19. Across the study: TCR clusters were largely donor specific.

Overall study results and limits: Of the contracting clones, CD4+ ones lay mainly in CM and EM, and CD8+ ones in EMRA. CD4/CD8 balance characterized clones contracting day 15 to 85, and CD4+ skew characterized later expanders.

A few counts support this clonotype. Its antigen is currently unknown. TCRdb called the 5' RACE reads again in MiXCR, with one record for every CDR3 protein. The data show more than 100,000 distinct CDR3 sequences, about a sixth seen once. The clonotype was recovered from a man aged 18 to 35 who had mild COVID-19 (a few samples of this study predate the infection). Cell type and time point are not known. The material sequenced was PBMCs or a T cell subset sorted from them (not recorded which).

This CDR3 reads CASSADGGWLFF. The CDR3 DNA sequence: TGCGCCAGCAGCGCCGATGGGGGGTGGCTGTTTTTT. The chain couples TRBV5-1 to TRBJ2-2, with a tentative D call TRBD2 (6 bases). Deletions cut 4 bases from V and 13 bases from J, with 14 bases between. CDR1 is SGHRS, CDR2 YFSETQ, per germline. This CDR3 is built from 12 residues.